This TCR beta chain was retrieved from a study of T cell clones after liver transplantation (dated by TCRdb to about 2019). Concerning the study at large: ITN030ST, the source of the samples, was a randomized trial that attempted immunosuppression withdrawal within 2 years of liver transplantation. Three of the eight recipients were HCV-positive; the others were transplanted for non-autoimmune, non-viral indications. Tolerance was defined as complete immunosuppression withdrawal for at least one year with no rise in liver enzymes beyond twice the upper limit of normal. Donor-reactive T cell clones were identified using TCRbeta sequencing after a pre-transplant mixed lymphocyte reaction and were then followed in post-transplant blood. Of the 8 liver transplant recipients making up the studied cohort, 3 were classified as tolerant and 5 as non-tolerant. As an antigen-independent comparator for the donor-reactive sequences, third party-reactive TCRbeta sequences from pre-transplant MLRs were identified as well. Blood samples were collected pre-transplant, then pre-randomization ahead of withdrawal, and finally post-randomization once withdrawal had either been completed or failed. Until randomization at 12-24 months post-transplant, subjects were given standard immunosuppression, with no induction therapy. Broader findings and caveats from the paper: When repertoire turnover was accounted for, significantly reduced detection of donor-reactive sequences was found in 7 of 8 subjects for CD4 and in 8 of 8 subjects for CD8. Low numbers of available donor cells limited the measurable donor-reactive repertoire in a couple of subjects. Donor-reactive sequences decreased more than third party-reactive sequences, which suggests partial antigen-specific deletion that was not related to withdrawal success. In 5 of 8 subjects, regardless of tolerance or HCV status, circulating donor-reactive CD4 TCRbeta sequences dropped significantly post-transplant. Without allograft tissue specimens, donor-reactive T cells may have migrated into the graft rather than being deleted. The conclusions were preliminary, being limited by small, heterogeneous patient numbers and by non-standardized post-transplant time points.

In this sample, this clone turned up a few times. Its antigen is not yet known. Base qualities were left out, and no much larger clone turns up one base away. According to the study, the label for this sample's time point signals: pre-transplant. Unstimulated PBMCs, after thawing, were stained for CD3, CD4 and CD8 and then FACS-sorted into CD3+CD4+ and CD3+CD8+ populations. Each of the 8 studied subjects was randomized to immunosuppression withdrawal. Genomic DNA was isolated with the Qiagen DNeasy Blood and Tissue Kit. V and J are truncated by 4 bases and 0 bases respectively, leaving an intervening sequence of 7 bases. Spanning cysteine to phenylalanine, the CDR3 consists of 14 amino acids. Left in the record is the CDR3 DNA by itself, 42 bases read in frame from the first base. CDR1 and CDR2 were assigned from the germline V gene as MGHDK and SYGVNS. Using immunoSEQ, frozen genomic DNA was subjected to high-throughput TCRbeta CDR3 sequencing, a process that included PCR amplification, mapping, bias correction and internal controls. In the original analysis: Only productive rearrangements were retained, with each unique TCRbeta sequence defined by its CDR3 nucleotide sequence together with its V and J gene. Donor-reactive sequences required at least 5-fold expansion in CFSE-low cells versus unstimulated pre-transplant cells and at least 0.01% frequency. Minimum frequency thresholds were set for each subject on the basis of the unstimulated sample with the lowest template count, so that a detection power of at least 90% was ensured. Jensen-Shannon divergence between the top 1000 TCRbeta sequences post- versus pre-transplant served as the measure of repertoire turnover. Two-sided Fisher's exact tests were used to test for changes in how often donor-reactive sequences were detected. Not all clones reach the TCRdb copy of this immuneACCESS table, which keeps in-frame sequences only. Checked studies attribute under half of the gap to unresolved V genes and leave the rest unexplained. That table gives V, J and clone size, and the DNA gave D and trimming. The sample includes about 53,000 clones, with roughly 83% observed a single time. The ten largest clones take up 8% to 9.5% of the sample.

Sequencing was performed on CD4+ T cells from blood, taken before liver transplant. The chain couples TRBV25-1 to TRBJ2-1; the D gene cannot be named for sure. This TCR derives from a human donor who received a liver transplant. The CDR3 protein is CASSAFSSYNEQFF. The DNA is as follows: TGTGCCAGCAGTGCTTTCAGCTCCTACAATGAGCAGTTCTTC.